Sequencing of this T cell receptor (beta chain) was carried out in a study of blood T cell repertoires in COVID-19. Across the study: Acute and convalescent COVID-19 samples came from the United States, Italy and Spain.

Deletions cut 3 bases from V and 1 base from J, with 9 bases between. Germline CDR1 reads DFQATT; CDR2 reads SNEGSKA (reference sequence). The CDR3 has 13 residues. The table came from immunoSEQ multiplex PCR; TCRdb's copy has only in-frame clones and leaves some out. This sample yields about 150,000 clones, of which approximately 80% are seen a single time; about 38% belongs to the top ten. The sample comprised peripheral blood. The sequence derives from a human donor in a cohort sampled during active COVID-19. The J gene is TRBJ1-1, the V gene TRBV20-1; D is undetermined. The CDR3 reads CSASPVRNTEAFF. In nucleotides, the CDR3 is TGCAGTGCTAGTCCGGTTCGGAACACTGAAGCTTTCTTT.